Described below is a single TCR beta chain sequence and its context. Its antigen is not known. The data were taken from a study of CD8 T cells in ankylosing spondylitis. Findings and limits, study-wide: Both synovial fluid and blood in reactive arthritis had previously been reported to carry some motif variants. Typical of ankylosing spondylitis blood, it appeared, was a TCR beta motif of eight highly homologous variants.

Libraries of TCR beta came from quantitative 5'-RACE with molecular barcodes. TCRdb re-analysed the 5' RACE reads in MiXCR, keeping a single row per CDR3 protein. Altogether about 160,000 distinct CDR3 sequences are present, approximately 20% being singletons, with the ten largest covering over 7%. This CDR3 spans 14 amino acids. Germline V gene sequence: CDR1 SQVTM, CDR2 ANQGSEA. J gave up 5 bases and V 1 base, and 2 bases lay outside the gene matches. The sequencing input was blood, either unsorted or a sorted T cell fraction (not recorded which). The receptor comes from a male donor with ankylosing spondylitis or in good health (not recorded which). V gene TRBV29-1 combines with J gene TRBJ1-4; 9 bases are a match to TRBD1. CDR3 protein: CSVEGGQGNEKLFF. The CDR3 coding sequence is TGCAGCGTTGAAGGGGGACAGGGAAATGAAAAACTGTTTTTT.